The 19 T cell receptor beta chains reported below all come from one sample, sequenced in a study of spatial heterogeneity in lung cancer. Time point here: blood at routine non-recurrence follow-up after resection. Tumor, nontumor lung or frozen PBMC supplied whole RNA that was sequenced unsorted. TCRdb re-analysed the 5' RACE reads in MiXCR, keeping a single row per CDR3 protein. Of some 110,000 distinct CDR3 sequences listed, 12% are singletons. Source: PBMCs, taken at follow-up. The receptors stem from a male donor with early-stage non-small cell lung cancer.

The sample holds many counts of this clonotype. The chain joins TRBV6-6 to TRBJ1-5; D is undetermined. CDR3 size: 13 residues. Germline V gene lookup returns CDR1 MNHNY and CDR2 SVGAGI (reference sequence). V was cut by 5 bases and J by 0 bases, with 5 bases left in between. The CDR3 sequence is CASSTNSNQPQHF. The CDR3 DNA reads TGTGCCAGCAGTACGAATAGCAATCAGCCCCAGCATTTT.

The gene calls are TRBV20-1 and TRBJ2-7, with D uncertain. Germline CDR1 is DFQATT and CDR2 is SNEGSKA (reference sequence). The CDR3 runs to 12 residues. V lost 6 bases, J lost 3 bases, and 12 bases lay in between. This CDR3 reads CSAWELSYEQYF. DNA for the CDR3: TGCAGTGCATGGGAACTTAGCTACGAGCAGTACTTC.

The V and J genes are TRBV9 and TRBJ2-7; TRBD1 aligns across 9 bases. V trimming: 3 bases; J trimming: 3 bases; junction bases outside the gene matches: 4. Germline CDR1 reads SGDLS; CDR2 reads YYNGEE. This CDR3 has 14 amino acids. The CDR3 DNA sequence: TGTGCCAGCAGCGCGGGACAGGGCTACTACGAGCAGTACTTC. Its translation is CASSAGQGYYEQYF.

This clonotype was recorded a few times. The chain links TRBV3-1 to TRBJ1-2; D remains ambiguous. Germline-derived CDR1 and CDR2 are LGHDT and YNNKEL (reference sequence). CDR3 size: 14 residues. V was cut by 1 base and J by 7 bases, with 13 bases left in between. DNA of the CDR3: TGTGCCAGCAGCCAAGCGCGCCGGTTTGGTGGCTACACCTTC. Residues: CASSQARRFGGYTF.

This clonotype showed up just a few times. This chain joins TRBV5-1 and TRBJ2-1; TRBD2 matches 13 bases. V lost 4 bases and J lost 0; bases outside the gene matches: 10. This CDR3 spans 19 amino acids. Germline V gene lookup returns CDR1 SGHRS and CDR2 YFSETQ. CDR3 amino acids: CASSPVGTSGVSSYNEQFF. The CDR3 DNA is TGCGCCAGCAGCCCGGTCGGGACTAGCGGGGTAAGCTCCTACAATGAGCAGTTCTTC.

The gene calls are TRBV7-9 and TRBJ1-1; no reliable D call. In germline, CDR1 is SEHNR, CDR2 FQNEAQ (reference sequence). V was trimmed by 5 bases and J by 0 bases, leaving 16 bases between them. The CDR3 spans 16 residues. The CDR3 coding sequence is TGTGCCAGCAGCCCGCGGACTCCATCAATGAACACTGAAGCTTTCTTT. As protein: CASSPRTPSMNTEAFF.

The CDR3 DNA reads as TGTGCCAGCAGTACAAGCGGGGTCAGCACAGATACGCAGTATTTT. Encoded protein: CASSTSGVSTDTQYF. This chain links TRBV28 with TRBJ2-3; TRBD2 aligns across 7 bases. Trimming took 5 bases from V and 0 from J; bases not matched to a gene: 5. Germline V lookup: CDR1 MDHEN, CDR2 SYDVKM. CDR3 length: 15 amino acids.

This clonotype was observed many times. This rearrangement joins TRBV11-2 to TRBJ2-1; D remains unclear. The length of the CDR3 is 11 residues. Trimming removed 3 bases at V and 10 bases at J, with 7 bases between. The germline V gene encodes CDR1 SGHAT and CDR2 FQNNGV. The CDR3 region is CASSFWSEQFF. The CDR3 coding sequence is TGTGCCAGCAGCTTTTGGTCCGAGCAGTTCTTC.

This clonotype was observed many times. The chain uses TRBV29-1 and TRBJ1-2; 8 positions match TRBD1. The V and J ends lost 4 bases and 2 bases, in that order; junction bases with no gene match: 3. The CDR3 loop spans 13 amino acids. Germline V gene sequence: CDR1 SQVTM, CDR2 ANQGSEA. In DNA form, the CDR3 reads TGCAGCGTTGCAGGGGGCCCCAACTATGGCTACACCTTC. Its translation: CSVAGGPNYGYTF.

This clonotype was detected a few times. CDR3 residues: CASSVTPNYEQYF. The CDR3 DNA reads as TGTGCCAGCAGCGTTACACCGAACTACGAGCAGTACTTC. The chain links TRBV9 to TRBJ2-7; D gene ambiguous. V lost 2 bases to trimming and J lost 3 bases, with 9 bases between them. Germline CDR1 and CDR2: SGDLS and YYNGEE. The CDR3 runs to 13 residues.

This clonotype was seen more than once but under ten times. The chain uses TRBV7-2 and TRBJ2-3; D is ambiguous. The length of the CDR3 is 13 residues. CDR1 SGHTA and CDR2 FQGNSA come from the germline V gene. The DNA for the CDR3 is TGTGCAGCAGGATCATATAGCACAGATACGCAGTATTTT. Amino acids: CAAGSYSTDTQYF.

J is TRBJ2-2 and V is TRBV7-2; no reliable D call. This CDR3 is 15 amino acids long. From germline, CDR1 is SGHTA and CDR2 FQGNSA. With 5 bases removed from V and 5 bases from J, the gap between germline ends came to 15 bases. The CDR3 loop reads CASSESGPGTGELFF. CDR3 coding DNA: TGTGCCAGCAGCGAATCCGGGCCAGGTACCGGGGAGCTGTTTTTT.

CDR3 in amino acids: CASSQRQGANNYGYTF. The CDR3 nucleotides read TGTGCCAGCAGTCAAAGACAGGGGGCAAATAACTATGGCTACACCTTC. The chain employs TRBV6-6 and TRBJ1-2; 10 nucleotides align to TRBD1. Germline V gives CDR1 MNHNY, CDR2 SVGAGI (reference sequence). The CDR3 runs to 16 residues. After removal of 5 bases from V and 1 base from J, the junction contained 7 bases not matched to a gene.

This clonotype was counted many times. The chain carries TRBV10-3 and TRBJ2-7; 9 nucleotides line up with TRBD1. CDR3 length equals 14 residues. V dropped 5 bases and J dropped 4; count of bases not matched to a gene: 6. The germline V gene encodes CDR1 ENHRY and CDR2 SYGVKD. CDR3 residues: CAISRGQGLYEQYF. In DNA form, the CDR3 reads TGTGCCATCAGTAGGGGACAGGGTTTGTACGAGCAGTACTTC.

The chain carries TRBV10-2 and TRBJ2-3, with 10 bases aligning to TRBD1. Germline V gene data show CDR1 as WSHSY and CDR2 as SAAADI. V dropped 7 bases and J dropped 4; count of bases not matched to a gene: 5. The CDR3 loop spans 14 amino acids. The CDR3 sequence: CASIPTGGPDTQYF. The CDR3 DNA reads as TGCGCCAGCATTCCGACAGGGGGCCCAGATACGCAGTATTTT.

CDR3 sequence reads: CSARPLAEGGRRDTQYF. The CDR3 bases are TGCAGTGCTAGACCCCTCGCCGAGGGGGGCCGGAGAGATACGCAGTATTTT. The rearrangement links TRBV20-1 to TRBJ2-3; perhaps D is TRBD1 or TRBD2 (6 bases each). Looked up from germline, CDR1 is DFQATT and CDR2 is SNEGSKA (reference sequence). The V and J ends lost 2 bases and 5 bases respectively, with 23 bases between them. The CDR3 extends over 17 amino acids.

The chain joins TRBV4-1 to TRBJ2-7; 7 positions match TRBD1. The CDR3 extends over 13 amino acids. Germline lookup yields CDR1 MGHRA and CDR2 YSYEKL. With 6 bases clipped from V and 5 bases from J, the junction kept 7 bases outside the gene matches. CDR3 region: CASRKTGQDEQYF. In DNA, the CDR3 is TGCGCCAGCAGAAAGACAGGGCAGGACGAGCAGTACTTC.

This chain uses TRBV7-9 with TRBJ2-3; D is tentatively TRBD1 or TRBD2 (5 bases each). V was pared by 5 bases and J by 1 base, with 19 bases between. The CDR3 runs 17 residues. Germline values: CDR1 SEHNR, CDR2 FQNEAQ (reference sequence). CDR3 sequence (DNA): TGTGCCAGCAGCCTCGGGACGTCGGTCGTCGGCACAGATACGCAGTATTTT. Its translation is CASSLGTSVVGTDTQYF.

This clonotype has ten or more counts. The chain carries TRBV27 and TRBJ2-1; TRBD2 is a possible D gene (5 bases). CDR3 length: 12 amino acids. The V end lost 6 bases, the J end lost 9 bases, and 12 bases lay between the germline ends. Germline lookup yields CDR1 MNHEY and CDR2 SMNVEV (reference sequence). Here the CDR3 reads CASSLEGTEQFF. The CDR3 region has the DNA TGTGCCAGCAGCTTAGAGGGCACTGAGCAGTTCTTC.